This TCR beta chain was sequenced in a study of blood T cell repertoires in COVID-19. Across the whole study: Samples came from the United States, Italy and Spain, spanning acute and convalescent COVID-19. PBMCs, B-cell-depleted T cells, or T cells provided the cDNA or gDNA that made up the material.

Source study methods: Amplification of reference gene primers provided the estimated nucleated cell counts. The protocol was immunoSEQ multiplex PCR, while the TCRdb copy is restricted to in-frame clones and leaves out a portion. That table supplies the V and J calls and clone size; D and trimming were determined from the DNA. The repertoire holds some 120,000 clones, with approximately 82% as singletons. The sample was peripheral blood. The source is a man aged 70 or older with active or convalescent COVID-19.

The CDR3 spells CATSRVPLALNTEAFF. CDR3 nucleotide sequence: TGTGCCACCAGCAGAGTGCCGTTAGCGCTGAACACTGAAGCTTTCTTT. This sequence joins TRBV15 and TRBJ1-1; D remains ambiguous. This CDR3 has 16 residues. Trimming left V 1 base short and J 0 bases short, with 12 bases between. In germline, CDR1 is LNHNV, CDR2 YYDKDF (reference sequence).